One and the same sample provided the 23 T cell receptor beta chains below, sequenced in a study of shared clonotypes between healthy human individuals. Generated by immunoSEQ multiplex PCR, the TCRdb table keeps only in-frame clones and is missing some. The sample has about 2 million clones, about 95% seen once. Positively selected for CCR7, the CD45RO-negative cells used as naive CD8 cells excluded terminally differentiated effector memory CD45RA+ cells. The sample was naive CD8+ T cells sorted from blood. The receptors were sampled from a man aged 18-30 years in good health.

This rearrangement joins TRBV6-6 to TRBJ2-7; 8 bases line up with TRBD1. Germline CDR1 is MNHNY and CDR2 is SVGAGI (reference sequence). The V gene end was trimmed by 7 bases and the J gene end by 4 bases; junction bases not matched to a gene: 9. The CDR3 has 14 amino acids. DNA of the CDR3: TGTGCCAGCACCCAGGGGGCAAGTAAGTACGAGCAGTACTTC. As protein: CASTQGASKYEQYF.

This chain connects TRBV27 to TRBJ1-5; 7 positions agree with TRBD1. The CDR3 is made up of 16 amino acids. The junction had 11 bases not matched to a gene; V was cut back by 4 bases and J by 5 bases. The germline gives CDR1 MNHEY, CDR2 SMNVEV (reference sequence). In DNA form, the CDR3 reads TGTGCCAGCAGTTCAGCCCCTCGACAGGGCTATCAGCCCCAGCATTTT. Translating gives CASSSAPRQGYQPQHF.

The chain employs TRBV10-2 and TRBJ1-3; TRBD1 is a possible D gene (5 bases). Germline V CDR1 and CDR2: WSHSY, SAAADI. The CDR3 covers 14 residues. Trimming took off 7 bases at V and 5 bases at J, with 15 bases between the two ends. The CDR3 loop is CASTEWGKRNTIYF. CDR3 bases: TGCGCCAGCACCGAATGGGGGAAAAGAAACACCATATATTTT.

The CDR3, as DNA: TGCGCCAGCAGCCAAGATAGTGGGGAGGGAAACTATGGCTACACCTTC. It specifies CASSQDSGEGNYGYTF. V usage is TRBV4-1 and J usage is TRBJ1-2, with no clear D. CDR3 length equals 16 residues. Deletions cut 0 bases from V and 2 bases from J, with 13 bases between. Germline V gene lookup returns CDR1 MGHRA and CDR2 YSYEKL.

This chain uses TRBV30 with TRBJ1-5; 12 bases are a match to TRBD1. The CDR3 extends over 18 amino acids. V shed 2 bases and J 1 base; nucleotides not matched to a gene: 9. Germline-derived CDR1 and CDR2 are GTSNPN and SVGIG (reference sequence). The CDR3 bases are TGTGCCTGGAGTTACCGGGACAGGGGGCTTTTGAGCAATCAGCCCCAGCATTTT. This gives the protein CAWSYRDRGLLSNQPQHF.

V gene TRBV7-9 combines with J gene TRBJ1-1, with no clear D. The CDR3 loop spans 16 amino acids. Deletions cut 3 bases from V and 2 bases from J, with 16 bases between. Looked up from germline, CDR1 is SEHNR and CDR2 is FQNEAQ (reference sequence). The CDR3 here is CASSLAGNPANTEAFF. DNA for the CDR3: TGTGCCAGCAGCTTGGCCGGAAACCCTGCTAACACTGAAGCTTTCTTT.

The chain carries TRBV13 and TRBJ1-1; D might be TRBD1 (5 bases). Trimming cost V 7 bases and J 0 bases, with 18 bases left between them. Germline V gives CDR1 PRHDT, CDR2 FYEKMQ (reference sequence). This CDR3 spans 16 amino acids. The CDR3: CASTFRRMDMNTEAFF. DNA of the CDR3: TGTGCCAGCACCTTCCGGCGGATGGACATGAACACTGAAGCTTTCTTT. Full variable domain (outside the CDR3, taken from reference TRBV13 and TRBJ1-1): AAGVIQSPRHLIKEKRETATLKCYPIPRHDTVYWYQQGPGQDPQFLISFYEKMQSDKGSIPDRFSAQQFSDYHSELNMSSLELGDSALYFCASTFRRMDMNTEAFFGQGTRLTVV.

V and J are TRBV6-5 and TRBJ2-5; D remains ambiguous. The CDR3 runs 15 residues. The germline V gene encodes CDR1 MNHEY and CDR2 SVGAGI. The germline V and J ends were trimmed by 6 bases and 1 base, with 15 bases remaining between them. The CDR3 sequence: CASRTLSAGQETQYF. CDR3 nucleotides: TGTGCCAGCAGAACCCTTTCGGCAGGCCAAGAGACCCAGTACTTC.

The chain combines TRBV5-1 with TRBJ2-3; D is uncertain. The germline V gene has CDR1 SGHRS and CDR2 YFSETQ. The germline V and J ends were trimmed by 4 bases and 5 bases, with 23 bases remaining between them. This CDR3 spans 17 amino acids. Written as DNA, the CDR3 is TGCGCCAGCAGCCATTGGTCGGGTTCGAGGCAGGTAGATACGCAGTATTTT. Translating it yields CASSHWSGSRQVDTQYF.

The chain is built from TRBV4-1 and TRBJ1-1; 8 nucleotides agree with TRBD1. After removal of 4 bases from V and 3 bases from J, the junction contained 4 bases not matched to a gene. The V gene's germline CDR1 is MGHRA and CDR2 YSYEKL. The CDR3 extends over 14 amino acids. The CDR3 sequence is CASSPRTGYTEAFF. DNA for the CDR3: TGCGCCAGCAGCCCCCGGACAGGGTACACTGAAGCTTTCTTT.

The CDR3 nucleotides read TGTGCCACCAGCAGAGATACTAGCGGGGGGCCTAGCTCCTACAATGAGCAGTTCTTC. Translated, it gives CATSRDTSGGPSSYNEQFF. V and J are TRBV15 and TRBJ2-1; 12 positions agree with TRBD2. V shed 0 bases, J shed 0 bases, and the junction held 6 bases outside the gene matches. This CDR3 is built from 19 residues. The germline V gene encodes CDR1 LNHNV and CDR2 YYDKDF (reference sequence).

J is TRBJ2-3 and V is TRBV27; tentatively, D is TRBD1 (6 bases). CDR3 size: 13 residues. Trimming took 4 bases from V and 3 from J, leaving 8 bases between them. Looked up from germline, CDR1 is MNHEY and CDR2 is SMNVEV (reference sequence). CDR3 sequence reads: CASSWQGTDTQYF. CDR3 coding DNA: TGTGCCAGCAGTTGGCAGGGGACAGATACGCAGTATTTT.

CDR3 sequence: CASSGDHFNYNEQFF. Here the CDR3 DNA reads TGTGCCAGTAGTGGCGACCACTTTAACTACAATGAGCAGTTCTTC. The chain uses TRBV19 and TRBJ2-1; D unresolved. Between the trimmed V and J ends, which lost 5 bases and 3 bases, there was a span of 14 bases. Germline V gives CDR1 LNHDA, CDR2 SQIVND (reference sequence). This CDR3 is 15 amino acids long.

The CDR3 here is CASSQDRGHTGELFF. The CDR3 DNA reads as TGCGCCAGCAGCCAAGACAGGGGGCACACCGGGGAGCTGTTTTTT. V and J are TRBV4-1 and TRBJ2-2, with 8 bases that match TRBD1. There are 15 residues in the CDR3. Per germline, CDR1 MGHRA and CDR2 YSYEKL. The J segment lost 3 bases and the V segment lost 0 bases, leaving 0 bases of the junction unmatched.

The genes are TRBV28 and TRBJ1-5, with TRBD1 matching 7 bases. V was clipped by 8 bases and J by 0 bases; unmatched bases: 13. From germline, CDR1 is MDHEN and CDR2 SYDVKM. The CDR3 is 17 residues long. CDR3 region: CASLDRESPYSNQPQHF. DNA for the CDR3: TGTGCCAGCCTCGACAGGGAGTCCCCTTATAGCAATCAGCCCCAGCATTTT. The whole variable domain, filled in from reference TRBV28 and TRBJ1-5, reads DVKVTQSSRYLVKRTGEKVFLECVQDMDHENMFWYRQDPGLGLRLIYFSYDVKMKEKGDIPEGYSVSREKKERFSLILESASTNQTSMYLCASLDRESPYSNQPQHFGDGTRLSIL.

A word on this clone: Other DNA sequences in this sample translate to the same CDR3. V gene TRBV5-6 combines with J gene TRBJ2-7; D remains unclear. The CDR3 covers 13 residues. Looked up from germline, CDR1 is SGHDT and CDR2 is YYEEEE. Trimming pared 0 bases from V and 0 bases from J, leaving 4 bases between. CDR3 nucleotide sequence: TGTGCCAGCAGCTTGGGGGTCTCCTACGAGCAGTACTTC. Amino acids: CASSLGVSYEQYF.

The CDR3 loop reads CASSPGPGTGFSSYEQYF. In nucleotides, the CDR3 is TGTGCCAGCAGCCCAGGTCCCGGGACAGGGTTTAGCTCCTACGAGCAGTACTTC. The chain recombines TRBV13 with TRBJ2-7; 9 bases map to TRBD1. The J segment lost 0 bases and the V segment lost 5 bases, leaving 14 bases of the junction unmatched. Germline V gives CDR1 PRHDT, CDR2 FYEKMQ (reference sequence). The CDR3 has 18 amino acids.

V and J are TRBV29-1 and TRBJ2-7; D is undetermined. V was trimmed by 4 bases and J by 0 bases, leaving 10 bases between them. Germline lookup yields CDR1 SQVTM and CDR2 ANQGSEA. The CDR3 is 13 amino acids. The CDR3 sequence: CSVGVRSSYEQYF. In DNA, the CDR3 is TGCAGCGTTGGAGTCCGTAGCTCCTACGAGCAGTACTTC.

This CDR3 is CASTRRDASTNEKLFF. CDR3 DNA: TGTGCCAGCACCCGCAGGGACGCCTCAACTAATGAAAAACTGTTTTTT. The J gene is TRBJ1-4, the V gene TRBV11-2; tentatively, D is TRBD1 (5 bases). Germline loops: CDR1 SGHAT, CDR2 FQNNGV. This CDR3 spans 16 amino acids. With 7 bases removed from V and 0 bases from J, the gap between germline ends came to 15 bases.

This rearrangement joins TRBV11-2 to TRBJ1-2; the D is unclear. V was pared by 0 bases and J by 4 bases, with 6 bases between. The CDR3 extends over 13 amino acids. The germline CDR1 and CDR2 sequences are SGHAT and FQNNGV. This CDR3 reads CASSLESLYGYTF. The CDR3 DNA follows: TGTGCCAGCAGCTTAGAGTCTCTCTATGGCTACACCTTC. Full variable domain (outside the CDR3, taken from reference TRBV11-2 and TRBJ1-2): EAGVAQSPRYKIIEKRQSVAFWCNPISGHATLYWYQQILGQGPKLLIQFQNNGVVDDSQLPKDRFSAERLKGVDSTLKIQPAKLEDSAVYLCASSLESLYGYTFGSGTRLTVV.

The chain couples TRBV6-6 to TRBJ2-5; D is ambiguous. The CDR3 is made up of 15 amino acids. The V end lost 1 base, the J end lost 2 bases, and 11 bases lay between the germline ends. Germline loops: CDR1 MNHNY, CDR2 SVGAGI (reference sequence). This CDR3 reads CASSYFLGLQETQYF. Written as DNA, the CDR3 is TGTGCCAGCAGTTACTTCCTTGGCCTGCAAGAGACCCAGTACTTC.

This rearrangement joins TRBV6-5 to TRBJ2-1; D not resolved. The CDR3 is made up of 11 amino acids. Per the germline V gene, CDR1 is MNHEY and CDR2 is SVGAGI. Between the trimmed V and J ends, which lost 5 bases and 8 bases, there was a span of 7 bases. The CDR3 protein is CASSDFYEQFF. The CDR3 coding sequence is TGTGCCAGCAGTGATTTCTATGAGCAGTTCTTC.

The rearrangement joins TRBV7-9 to TRBJ2-1; 10 bases line up with TRBD2. There are 19 residues in the CDR3. With 4 bases clipped from V and 6 bases from J, the junction kept 18 bases outside the gene matches. CDR1 is SEHNR and CDR2 is FQNEAQ in the germline V gene (reference sequence). CDR3 in DNA: TGTGCCAGCAGCTCCCCGTTGATAGCGGGGGGTCCCCCTCCCAATGAGCAGTTCTTC. This sequence encodes CASSSPLIAGGPPPNEQFF.